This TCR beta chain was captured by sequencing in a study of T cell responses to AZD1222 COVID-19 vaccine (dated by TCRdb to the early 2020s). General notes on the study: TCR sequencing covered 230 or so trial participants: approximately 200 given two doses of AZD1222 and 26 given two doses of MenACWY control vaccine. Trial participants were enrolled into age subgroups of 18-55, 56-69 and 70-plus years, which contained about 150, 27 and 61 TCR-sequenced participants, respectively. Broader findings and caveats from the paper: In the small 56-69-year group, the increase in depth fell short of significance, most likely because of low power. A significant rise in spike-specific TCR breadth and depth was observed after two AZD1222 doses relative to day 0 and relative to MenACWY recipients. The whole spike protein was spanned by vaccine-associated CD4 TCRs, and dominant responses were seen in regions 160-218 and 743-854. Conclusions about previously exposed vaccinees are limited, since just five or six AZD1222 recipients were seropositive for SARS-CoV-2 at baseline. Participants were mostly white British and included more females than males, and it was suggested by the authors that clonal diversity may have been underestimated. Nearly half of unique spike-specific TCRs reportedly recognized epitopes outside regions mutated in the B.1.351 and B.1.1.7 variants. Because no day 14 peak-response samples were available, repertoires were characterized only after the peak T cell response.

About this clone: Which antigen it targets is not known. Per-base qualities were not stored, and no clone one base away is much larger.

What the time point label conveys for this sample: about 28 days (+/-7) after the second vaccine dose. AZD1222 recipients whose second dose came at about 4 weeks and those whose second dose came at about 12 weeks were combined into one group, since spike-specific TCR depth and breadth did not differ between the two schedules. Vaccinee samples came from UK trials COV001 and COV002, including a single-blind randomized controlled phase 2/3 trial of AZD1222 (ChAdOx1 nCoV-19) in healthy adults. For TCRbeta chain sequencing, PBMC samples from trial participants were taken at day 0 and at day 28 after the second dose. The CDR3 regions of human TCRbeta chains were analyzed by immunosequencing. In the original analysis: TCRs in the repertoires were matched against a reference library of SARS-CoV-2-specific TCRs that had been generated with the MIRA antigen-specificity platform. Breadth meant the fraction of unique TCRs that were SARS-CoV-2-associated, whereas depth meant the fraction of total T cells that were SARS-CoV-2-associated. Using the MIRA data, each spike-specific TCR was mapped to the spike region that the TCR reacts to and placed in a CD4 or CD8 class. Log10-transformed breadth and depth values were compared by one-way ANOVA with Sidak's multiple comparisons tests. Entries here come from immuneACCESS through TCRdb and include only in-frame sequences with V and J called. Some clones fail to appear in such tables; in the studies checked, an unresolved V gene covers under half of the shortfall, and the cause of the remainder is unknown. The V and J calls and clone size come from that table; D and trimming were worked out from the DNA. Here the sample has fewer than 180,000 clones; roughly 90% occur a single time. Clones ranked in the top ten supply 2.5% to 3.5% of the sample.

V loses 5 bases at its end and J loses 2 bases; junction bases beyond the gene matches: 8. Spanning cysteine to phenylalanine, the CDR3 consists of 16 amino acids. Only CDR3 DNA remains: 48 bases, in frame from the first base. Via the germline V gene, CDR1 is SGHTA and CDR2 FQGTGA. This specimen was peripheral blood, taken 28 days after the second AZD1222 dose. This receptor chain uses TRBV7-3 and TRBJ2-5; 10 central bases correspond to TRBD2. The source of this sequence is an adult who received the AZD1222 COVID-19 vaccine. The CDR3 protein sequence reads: CASSDGTSAFQETQYF. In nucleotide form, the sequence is TGTGCCAGCAGCGACGGGACTAGCGCTTTTCAAGAGACCCAGTACTTC.